This entry is about one T cell receptor beta chain. This sample was included in a study of blood T cell repertoires in COVID-19. Only in-frame clones appear in the TCRdb table, and some are missing; sequencing was by immunoSEQ multiplex PCR. The table has approximately 100,000 clones, 65% to 90% seen once. The sample was peripheral blood. The TCR sequence derives from a woman aged 80 or older with active or convalescent COVID-19.

CDR3 nucleotides: TGTGCCAGCAGCCAAGAGTCAGGGTATGGGAGGGGTACTGAAGCTTTCTTT. This codes for CASSQESGYGRGTEAFF. The chain links TRBV3-1 (or the pseudogene TRBV3-2) to TRBJ1-1; D might be TRBD1 (5 bases). The length of the CDR3 is 17 residues. V lost 0 bases, J lost 5 bases, and 19 bases lay in between. CDR1 is LGHDT and CDR2 is YNNKEL in the germline V gene (reference sequence).